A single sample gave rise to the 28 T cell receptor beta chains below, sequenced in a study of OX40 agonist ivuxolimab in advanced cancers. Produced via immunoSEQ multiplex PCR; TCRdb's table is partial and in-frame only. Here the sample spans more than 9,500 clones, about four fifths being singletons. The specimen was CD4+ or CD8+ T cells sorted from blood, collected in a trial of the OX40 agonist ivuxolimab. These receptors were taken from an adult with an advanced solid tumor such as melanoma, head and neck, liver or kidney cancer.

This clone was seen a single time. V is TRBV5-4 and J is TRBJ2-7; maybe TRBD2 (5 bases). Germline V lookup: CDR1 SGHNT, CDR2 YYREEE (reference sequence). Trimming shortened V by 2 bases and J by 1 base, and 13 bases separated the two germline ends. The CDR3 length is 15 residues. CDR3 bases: TGTGCCAGCAGCTTAACCGGGTTAGCGTCCTACGAGCAGTACTTC. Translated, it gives CASSLTGLASYEQYF. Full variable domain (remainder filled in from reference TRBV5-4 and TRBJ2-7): ETGVTQSPTHLIKTRGQQVTLRCSSQSGHNTVSWYQQALGQGPQFIFQYYREEENGRGNFPPRFSGLQFPNYSSELNVNALELDDSALYLCASSLTGLASYEQYFGPGTRLTVT.

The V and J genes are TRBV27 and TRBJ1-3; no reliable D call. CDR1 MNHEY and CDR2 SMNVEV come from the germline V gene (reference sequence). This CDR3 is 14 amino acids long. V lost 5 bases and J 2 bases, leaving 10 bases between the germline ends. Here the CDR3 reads CASSPLPTGNTIYF. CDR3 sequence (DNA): TGTGCCAGCAGTCCCCTCCCGACTGGAAACACCATATATTTT.

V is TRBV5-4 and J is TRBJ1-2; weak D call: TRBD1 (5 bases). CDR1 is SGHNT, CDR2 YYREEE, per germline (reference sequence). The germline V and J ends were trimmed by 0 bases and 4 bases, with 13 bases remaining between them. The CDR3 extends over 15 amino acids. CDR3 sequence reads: CASSLVGLSSYGYTF. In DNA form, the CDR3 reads TGTGCCAGCAGCTTGGTGGGACTATCTTCCTATGGCTACACCTTC.

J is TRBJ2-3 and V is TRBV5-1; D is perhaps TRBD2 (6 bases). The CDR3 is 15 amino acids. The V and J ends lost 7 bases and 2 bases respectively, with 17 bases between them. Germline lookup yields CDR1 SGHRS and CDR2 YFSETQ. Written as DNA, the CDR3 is TGCGCCAGCGGTGTTCAGCGGGTATCCACAGATACGCAGTATTTT. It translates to CASGVQRVSTDTQYF.

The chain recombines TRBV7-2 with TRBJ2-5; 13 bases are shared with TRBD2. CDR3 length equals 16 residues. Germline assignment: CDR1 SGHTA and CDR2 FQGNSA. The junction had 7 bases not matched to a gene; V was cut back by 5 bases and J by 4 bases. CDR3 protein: CASSPWTSGGLETQYF. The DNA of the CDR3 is TGTGCCAGCAGCCCCTGGACTAGCGGGGGTCTAGAGACCCAGTACTTC.

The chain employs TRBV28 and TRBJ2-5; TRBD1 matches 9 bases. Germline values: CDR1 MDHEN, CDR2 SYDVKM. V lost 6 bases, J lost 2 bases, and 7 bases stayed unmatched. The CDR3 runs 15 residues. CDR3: CASSRRDREQETQYF. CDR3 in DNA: TGTGCCAGCAGCCGGCGGGACAGGGAACAAGAGACCCAGTACTTC.

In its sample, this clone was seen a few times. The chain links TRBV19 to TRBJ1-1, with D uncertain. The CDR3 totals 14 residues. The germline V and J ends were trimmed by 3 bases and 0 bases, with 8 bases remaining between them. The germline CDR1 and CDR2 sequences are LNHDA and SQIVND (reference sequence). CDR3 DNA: TGTGCCAGTAGTATGCCTTATATGAACACTGAAGCTTTCTTT. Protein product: CASSMPYMNTEAFF. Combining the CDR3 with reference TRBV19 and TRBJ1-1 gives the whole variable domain DGGITQSPKYLFRKEGQNVTLSCEQNLNHDAMYWYRQDPGQGLRLIYYSQIVNDFQKGDIAEGYSVSREKKESFPLTVTSAQKNPTAFYLCASSMPYMNTEAFFGQGTRLTVV.

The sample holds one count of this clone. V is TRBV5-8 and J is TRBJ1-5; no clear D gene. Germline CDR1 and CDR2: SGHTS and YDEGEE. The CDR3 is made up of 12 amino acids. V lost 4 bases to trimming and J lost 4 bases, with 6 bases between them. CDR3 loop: CASSLMNQPQHF. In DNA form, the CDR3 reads TGTGCCAGCAGCCTCATGAATCAGCCCCAGCATTTT.

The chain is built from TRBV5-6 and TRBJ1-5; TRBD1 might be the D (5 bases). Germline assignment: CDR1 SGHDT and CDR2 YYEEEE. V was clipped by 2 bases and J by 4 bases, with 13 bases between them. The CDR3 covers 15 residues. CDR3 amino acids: CASSFGTVGNQPQHF. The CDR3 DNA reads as TGTGCCAGCAGCTTCGGGACGGTGGGAAATCAGCCCCAGCATTTT.

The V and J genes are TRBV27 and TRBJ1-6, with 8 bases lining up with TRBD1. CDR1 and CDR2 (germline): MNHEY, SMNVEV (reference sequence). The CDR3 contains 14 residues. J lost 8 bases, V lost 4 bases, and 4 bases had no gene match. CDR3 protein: CASSYDRGDSPLHF. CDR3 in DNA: TGTGCCAGCAGTTACGACAGGGGTGATTCACCCCTCCACTTT.

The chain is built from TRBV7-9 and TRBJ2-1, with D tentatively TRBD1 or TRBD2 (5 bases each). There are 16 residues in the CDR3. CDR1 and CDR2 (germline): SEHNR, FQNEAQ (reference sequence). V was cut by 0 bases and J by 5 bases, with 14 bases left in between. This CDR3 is CASSLALGAPDNEQFF. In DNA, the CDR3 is TGTGCCAGCAGCTTAGCGCTCGGGGCGCCGGACAATGAGCAGTTCTTC.

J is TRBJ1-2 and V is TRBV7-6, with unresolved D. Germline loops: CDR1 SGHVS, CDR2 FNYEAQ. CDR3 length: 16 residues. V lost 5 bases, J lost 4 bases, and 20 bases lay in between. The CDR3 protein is CASSILHESQTYGYTF. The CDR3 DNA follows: TGTGCCAGCAGCATCCTGCATGAATCTCAGACCTATGGCTACACCTTC.

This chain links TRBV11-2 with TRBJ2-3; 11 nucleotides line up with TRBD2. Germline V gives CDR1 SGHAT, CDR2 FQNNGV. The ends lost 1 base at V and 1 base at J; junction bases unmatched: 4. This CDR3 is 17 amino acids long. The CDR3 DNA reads TGTGCCAGCAGCTTAGGGGTACTAGCGGGGGGCACAGATACGCAGTATTTT. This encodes CASSLGVLAGGTDTQYF.

CDR3 DNA: TGTGCCAGCTCACCCCAAGGGGGAATACAAGAGACCCAGTACTTC. Its translation: CASSPQGGIQETQYF. The rearrangement joins TRBV18 to TRBJ2-5, with D maybe TRBD1 (6 bases). The V end lost 3 bases, the J end lost 2 bases, and 13 bases lay between the germline ends. The germline V gene has CDR1 KGHSH and CDR2 LQKENI. CDR3 length: 15 residues.

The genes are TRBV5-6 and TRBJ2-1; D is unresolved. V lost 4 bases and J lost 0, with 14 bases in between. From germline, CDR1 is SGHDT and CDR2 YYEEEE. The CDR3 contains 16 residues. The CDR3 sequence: CASSVQPGSSYNEQFF. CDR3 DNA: TGTGCCAGCAGCGTGCAGCCCGGCAGCTCCTACAATGAGCAGTTCTTC. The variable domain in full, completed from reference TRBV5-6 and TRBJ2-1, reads DAGVTQSPTHLIKTRGQQVTLRCSPKSGHDTVSWYQQALGQGPQFIFQYYEEEERQRGNFPDRFSGHQFPNYSSELNVNALLLGDSALYLCASSVQPGSSYNEQFFGPGTRLTVL.

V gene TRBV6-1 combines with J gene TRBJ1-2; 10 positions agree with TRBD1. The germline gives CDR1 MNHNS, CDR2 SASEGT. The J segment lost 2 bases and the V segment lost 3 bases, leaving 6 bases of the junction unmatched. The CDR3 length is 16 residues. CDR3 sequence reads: CASSDLGQGENYGYTF. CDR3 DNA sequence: TGTGCCAGCAGTGATCTTGGACAGGGGGAGAACTATGGCTACACCTTC.

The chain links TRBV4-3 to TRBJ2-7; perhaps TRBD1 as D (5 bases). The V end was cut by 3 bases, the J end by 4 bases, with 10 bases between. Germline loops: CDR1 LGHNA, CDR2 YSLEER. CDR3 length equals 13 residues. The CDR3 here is CASSQSQGYEQYF. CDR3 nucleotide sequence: TGCGCCAGCAGCCAGTCTCAGGGTTACGAGCAGTACTTC.

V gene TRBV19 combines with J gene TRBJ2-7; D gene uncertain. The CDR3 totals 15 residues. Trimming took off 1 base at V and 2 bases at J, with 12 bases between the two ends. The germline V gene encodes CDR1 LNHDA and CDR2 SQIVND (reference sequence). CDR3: CASSIAATETYEQYF. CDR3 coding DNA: TGTGCCAGTAGTATAGCAGCGACCGAGACCTACGAGCAGTACTTC.

CDR3 sequence reads: CASTGGSYNEQFF. CDR3 bases: TGTGCCAGCACCGGGGGCTCCTACAATGAGCAGTTCTTC. The rearrangement uses TRBV5-6 and TRBJ2-1; weak D call: TRBD2 (6 bases). The CDR3 has 13 amino acids. The V and J ends lost 6 bases and 0 bases respectively, with 7 bases between them. Germline loops: CDR1 SGHDT, CDR2 YYEEEE.

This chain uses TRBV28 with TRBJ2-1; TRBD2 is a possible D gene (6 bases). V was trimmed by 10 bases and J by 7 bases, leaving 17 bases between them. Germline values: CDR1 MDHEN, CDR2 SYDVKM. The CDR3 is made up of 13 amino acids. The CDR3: CATAPGTYNEQFF. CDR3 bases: TGTGCCACCGCTCCAGGGACTTATAATGAGCAGTTCTTC.

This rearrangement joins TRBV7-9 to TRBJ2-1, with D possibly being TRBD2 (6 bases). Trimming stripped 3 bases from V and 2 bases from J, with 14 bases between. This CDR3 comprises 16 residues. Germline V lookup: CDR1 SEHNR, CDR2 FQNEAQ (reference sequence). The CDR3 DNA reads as TGTGCCAGCAGCTTCCCCTCCGGACTAACCTACAATGAGCAGTTCTTC. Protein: CASSFPSGLTYNEQFF.

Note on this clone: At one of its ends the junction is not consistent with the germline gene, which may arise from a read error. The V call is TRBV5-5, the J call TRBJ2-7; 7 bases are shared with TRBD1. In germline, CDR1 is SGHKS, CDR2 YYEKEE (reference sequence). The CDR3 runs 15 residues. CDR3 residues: CASSFQGQLSYKQYF. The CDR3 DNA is TGTGCCAGCAGCTTCCAGGGACAGCTCTCCTACAAGCAGTACTTC.

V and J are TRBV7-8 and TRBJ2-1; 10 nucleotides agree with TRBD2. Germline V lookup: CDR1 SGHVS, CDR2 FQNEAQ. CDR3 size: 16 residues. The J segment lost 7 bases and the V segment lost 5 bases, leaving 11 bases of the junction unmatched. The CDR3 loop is CASSPSPSGRDNEQFF. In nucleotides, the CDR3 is TGTGCCAGCAGCCCCTCCCCTAGCGGGAGAGATAATGAGCAGTTCTTC.

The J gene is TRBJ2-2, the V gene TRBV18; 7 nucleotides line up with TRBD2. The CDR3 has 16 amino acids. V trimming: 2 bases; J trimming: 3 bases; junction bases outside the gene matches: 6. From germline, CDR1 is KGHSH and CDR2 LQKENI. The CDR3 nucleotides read TGTGCCAGCTCACCAGATAGCGGGCGTCACACCGGGGAGCTGTTTTTT. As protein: CASSPDSGRHTGELFF. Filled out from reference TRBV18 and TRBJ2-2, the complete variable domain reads NAGVMQNPRHLVRRRGQEARLRCSPMKGHSHVYWYRQLPEEGLKFMVYLQKENIIDESGMPKERFSAEFPKEGPSILRIQQVVRGDSAAYFCASSPDSGRHTGELFFGEGSRLTVL.

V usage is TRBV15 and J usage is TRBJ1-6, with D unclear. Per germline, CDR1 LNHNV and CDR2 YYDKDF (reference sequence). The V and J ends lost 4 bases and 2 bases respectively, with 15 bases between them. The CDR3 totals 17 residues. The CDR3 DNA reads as TGTGCCACCAGCACCGACGGGTCTTCGACCTATAATTCACCCCTCCACTTT. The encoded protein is CATSTDGSSTYNSPLHF.

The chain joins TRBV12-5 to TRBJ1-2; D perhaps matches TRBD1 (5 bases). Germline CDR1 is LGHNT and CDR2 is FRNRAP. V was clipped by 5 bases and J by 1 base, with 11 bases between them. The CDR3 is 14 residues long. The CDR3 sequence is CASGPGTVNYGYTF. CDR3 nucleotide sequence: TGTGCTAGTGGTCCCGGGACGGTTAACTATGGCTACACCTTC.

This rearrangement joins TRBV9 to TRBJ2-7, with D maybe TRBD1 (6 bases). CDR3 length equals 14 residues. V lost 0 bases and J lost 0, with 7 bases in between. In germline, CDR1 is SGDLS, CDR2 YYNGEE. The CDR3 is CASSVGQASYEQYF. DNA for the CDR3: TGTGCCAGCAGCGTAGGACAGGCCTCCTACGAGCAGTACTTC.

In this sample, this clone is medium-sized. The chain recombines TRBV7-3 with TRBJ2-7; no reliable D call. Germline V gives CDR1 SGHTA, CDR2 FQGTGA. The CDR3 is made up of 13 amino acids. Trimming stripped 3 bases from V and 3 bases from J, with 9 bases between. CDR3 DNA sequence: TGTGCCAGCAGCTTCGCGCCTAACTACGAGCAGTACTTC. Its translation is CASSFAPNYEQYF.